This T cell receptor (beta chain) emerged from a study of breast tumors, draining lymph nodes, adjacent tissues. Via MiXCR, TCRdb re-called the multiplex PCR reads, giving one row per CDR3 protein. The sample carries 150,000 to 250,000 distinct CDR3 sequences, approximately 33% recorded once. The lymph nodes were axillary draining lymph nodes from breast cancer patients. The germline gives CDR1 SGHAT, CDR2 FQNNGV. V was shortened by 5 bases and J by 4 bases, with 15 bases between the two germline ends. The CDR3 length is 14 residues. Concerning this clonotype itself: This likely comes from a read error, as the CDR3 has no conserved phenylalanine or tryptophan at its end.

This chain uses TRBV11-2 with TRBJ2-7; possibly TRBD2 for D (6 bases). Sample: axillary lymph node tissue. This TCR was recovered from a female donor with breast cancer. Some clones in this sample may be carry-over from other donors' samples. The CDR3 region has the DNA TGTGCCAGCAGCACCCTGCGGACTACTTACGAGCAGTACCTC. Translation: CASSTLRTTYEQYL.